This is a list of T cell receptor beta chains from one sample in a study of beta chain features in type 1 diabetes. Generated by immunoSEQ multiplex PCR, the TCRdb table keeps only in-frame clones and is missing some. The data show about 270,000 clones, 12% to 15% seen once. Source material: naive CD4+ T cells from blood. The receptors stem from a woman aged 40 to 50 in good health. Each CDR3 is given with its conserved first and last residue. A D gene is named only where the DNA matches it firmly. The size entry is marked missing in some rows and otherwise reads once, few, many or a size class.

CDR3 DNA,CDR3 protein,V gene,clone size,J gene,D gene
TGTGCCAGCAGTTTAGGGGGGACAGGGTCCTACGAGCAGTACTTC,CASSLGGTGSYEQYF,TRBV6-5,.,TRBJ2-7,TRBD1
TGTGCCAGTAGTATAGGTCGGGGATCCTACAATGAGCAGTTCTTC,CASSIGRGSYNEQFF,TRBV19,.,TRBJ2-1,.
TGTGCCAGCAGTTTTGACTGGTTCAATGAGCAGTTCTTC,CASSFDWFNEQFF,TRBV5-4,.,TRBJ2-1,.
TGTGCCAGCTCACCACCGGGACAGGGAACCTACGAGCAGTACTTC,CASSPPGQGTYEQYF,TRBV18,few,TRBJ2-7,TRBD1
TGTGCCAGTAGTGTCACTAGCGGGGGGCCCCCGAGCAATGAGCAGTTCTTC,CASSVTSGGPPSNEQFF,TRBV19,.,TRBJ2-1,TRBD2
TGTGCCAGCAGCTTAAGGAGGGACAGGGTTGGTGGCTACACCTTC,CASSLRRDRVGGYTF,TRBV7-2,few,TRBJ1-2,TRBD1
TGCGCCAGCAGCTTGGGGCCACGGAGTAATGAAAAACTGTTTTTT,CASSLGPRSNEKLFF,TRBV5-1,.,TRBJ1-4,.
TGTGCCAGCAGCCGACTCTTACCTAGCACAGATACGCAGTATTTT,CASSRLLPSTDTQYF,TRBV11-2,few,TRBJ2-3,.
TGTGCCAGCAGTGAAGGGGGGCTAGCGGGCTACGAGCAGTACTTC,CASSEGGLAGYEQYF,TRBV2,.,TRBJ2-7,TRBD2
TGTGCCAGCAGCTCTGGGCGGGGGGATACGCAGTATTTT,CASSSGRGDTQYF,TRBV7-2,few,TRBJ2-3,TRBD2
TGTGCCAGCAGTTATGGGTCGAAACAGTACTTT,CASSYGSKQYF,TRBV6-5,.,TRBJ1-5,.
TGCGCCAGCAGCTTGGACAGGGTTGGAAACACCATATATTTT,CASSLDRVGNTIYF,TRBV5-1,.,TRBJ1-3,.
TGTGCCAGCAGATGGGGGGTAGAGGAGACCCAGTACTTC,CASRWGVEETQYF,TRBV7-2,few,TRBJ2-5,.
TGTGCCACCGCGAAGGAGGGCAATCAGCCCCAGCATTTT,CATAKEGNQPQHF,TRBV2,.,TRBJ1-5,.
TGTGCCAGCAGCTTGCGGGGGTTTGCCGGGGAGCTGTTTTTT,CASSLRGFAGELFF,TRBV5-4,many,TRBJ2-2,.
TGTGCCAGCAGCTTAGGGAATCTAGGCAACTCCTACAATGAGCAGTTCTTC,CASSLGNLGNSYNEQFF,TRBV7-9,many,TRBJ2-1,.
TGTGCCAGCAACAGGGGGTTGGATCAGCCCCAGCATTTT,CASNRGLDQPQHF,TRBV7-9,.,TRBJ1-5,TRBD1
TGCGCCAGCTTTGGTCAGGGAACCAATTCACCCCTCCACTTT,CASFGQGTNSPLHF,TRBV10-2,.,TRBJ1-6,.
TGTGCCAGCAGTTTTAGAGGCTCGGAGACCCAGTACTTC,CASSFRGSETQYF,TRBV6-6,few,TRBJ2-5,.
TGTGCCAGTAGTATAGAGCTCGCAGGGGGCAAGGGCAATCAGCCCCAGCATTTT,CASSIELAGGKGNQPQHF,TRBV19,few,TRBJ1-5,TRBD1
TGTGCCAGCACGGGCGGGGGGGCCAATGAGCAGTTCTTC,CASTGGGANEQFF,TRBV2,few,TRBJ2-1,TRBD2
TGTGCCAGCAGCTTAGTATTCGATCAGCCCCAGCATTTT,CASSLVFDQPQHF,TRBV7-8,.,TRBJ1-5,.
TGTGCCAGCAGCCCGTTTGCCAAGCCAGAGACCCAGTACTTC,CASSPFAKPETQYF,TRBV5-4,.,TRBJ2-5,.
TGCGCCAGCAGCCAAAGTGGGGGGGTCGTCGGCTATGGCTACACCTTC,CASSQSGGVVGYGYTF,TRBV4-3,.,TRBJ1-2,.